These 24 T cell receptor beta chains were sequenced from one sample in a study of beta chain features in type 1 diabetes. Every isolated RNA sample was fully reverse transcribed, so sequencing captured expressed TCRB transcripts. Generated by immunoSEQ multiplex PCR, the TCRdb table keeps only in-frame clones and is missing some. The repertoire consists of about 900,000 clones, with about a sixth occurring once and the leading ten covering around 0.02%. The sample consisted of naive CD4+ T cells from blood. These receptors were obtained from a woman aged 18-29 years in good health.

This clone was counted only a few times. V usage is TRBV29-1 and J usage is TRBJ2-7; D possibly corresponds to TRBD1 (5 bases). Germline V gives CDR1 SQVTM, CDR2 ANQGSEA. This CDR3 is built from 13 residues. The germline V and J ends were trimmed by 7 bases and 5 bases, with 18 bases remaining between them. The CDR3 spells CSARRGRDDEQYF. The CDR3 DNA follows: TGCAGCGCAAGAAGGGGCAGGGATGACGAGCAGTACTTC.

This clone appeared a few times. V gene TRBV19 combines with J gene TRBJ2-2; 7 nucleotides line up with TRBD2. This CDR3 spans 16 amino acids. Trimming cost V 1 base and J 4 bases; bases outside gene matches: 6. Germline V lookup: CDR1 LNHDA, CDR2 SQIVND (reference sequence). The CDR3: CASSIGMAGATGELFF. In nucleotides, the CDR3 is TGTGCCAGTAGTATAGGGATGGCGGGAGCCACCGGGGAGCTGTTTTTT.

This clone has more than one count but fewer than ten. Other DNA sequences within the sample encode an identical CDR3. V gene TRBV9 combines with J gene TRBJ2-1, with D tentatively TRBD1 (5 bases). From germline, CDR1 is SGDLS and CDR2 YYNGEE. The CDR3 runs to 13 residues. Trimming left V 4 bases short and J 3 bases short, with 8 bases between. The CDR3 nucleotides are TGTGCCAGCAGCCTCGACAGCTACAATGAGCAGTTCTTC. Its translation: CASSLDSYNEQFF.

CDR3 loop: CSANPGILQYF. CDR3 nucleotides: TGCAGTGCTAATCCAGGGATCCTTCAGTACTTC. The rearrangement links TRBV20-1 to TRBJ2-4; TRBD1 might be the D (5 bases). In germline, CDR1 is DFQATT, CDR2 SNEGSKA (reference sequence). This CDR3 comprises 11 residues. V was cut by 4 bases and J by 11 bases, with 12 bases left in between.

This clone was seen a few times. The rearrangement uses TRBV6-5 and TRBJ2-3; D may be TRBD2 (5 bases). Germline CDR1 and CDR2: MNHEY and SVGAGI. Trimming stripped 5 bases from V and 0 bases from J, with 9 bases between. The CDR3 has 14 amino acids. The CDR3 reads CASSRSGSTDTQYF. The CDR3 DNA reads as TGTGCCAGCAGTAGGAGCGGAAGCACAGATACGCAGTATTTT.

The V call is TRBV19, the J call TRBJ1-2, with TRBD1 as a possible D gene (5 bases). Germline V gives CDR1 LNHDA, CDR2 SQIVND (reference sequence). The CDR3 spans 14 residues. V lost 1 base and J 6 bases, leaving 12 bases between the germline ends. CDR3 in DNA: TGTGCCAGTAGTATAGCCGGTGGGGGGAATGGCTACACCTTC. Translated: CASSIAGGGNGYTF.

V and J are TRBV29-1 and TRBJ2-2, with D possibly matching TRBD1 (6 bases). The V gene's germline CDR1 is SQVTM and CDR2 ANQGSEA. The CDR3 runs to 13 residues. V dropped 6 bases and J dropped 3 bases, with 11 bases sitting between them. CDR3 DNA: TGCAGCGTGCGCAGGGGATACACCGGGGAGCTGTTTTTT. This encodes CSVRRGYTGELFF.

This clone was seen more than once but under ten times. The chain is built from TRBV5-1 and TRBJ2-1, with 7 bases lining up with TRBD2. Germline lookup yields CDR1 SGHRS and CDR2 YFSETQ. This CDR3 has 15 residues. With 2 bases clipped from V and 0 bases from J, the junction kept 2 bases outside the gene matches. CDR3 in amino acids: CASSFREVSYNEQFF. The CDR3 DNA is TGCGCCAGCAGCTTTCGGGAGGTCTCCTACAATGAGCAGTTCTTC.

The chain uses TRBV7-3 and TRBJ2-2, with a possible D match to TRBD2 (6 bases). Trimming cost V 0 bases and J 5 bases, with 7 bases left between them. The CDR3 length is 14 residues. Per the germline V gene, CDR1 is SGHTA and CDR2 is FQGTGA. The CDR3 is CASSLTEGTGELFF. The CDR3 DNA reads TGTGCCAGCAGCTTAACGGAGGGGACCGGGGAGCTGTTTTTT.

V and J are TRBV4-2 and TRBJ2-7, with D unresolved. From germline, CDR1 is LGHNA and CDR2 YNFKEQ. This CDR3 region has 13 residues. V lost 3 bases and J lost 2, with 8 bases in between. In DNA, the CDR3 is TGTGCCAGCAGCCAGATACCCACCTACGAGCAGTACTTC. Amino acids: CASSQIPTYEQYF.

J is TRBJ1-1 and V is TRBV28; D gene ambiguous. Germline lookup yields CDR1 MDHEN and CDR2 SYDVKM. V lost 1 base, J lost 1 base, and 7 bases lay in between. This CDR3 contains 14 residues. The CDR3 DNA reads as TGTGCCAGCAGTTTATCCTTCGGGAACACTGAAGCTTTCTTT. It is translated as CASSLSFGNTEAFF.

This chain joins TRBV6-5 and TRBJ2-7; D is undetermined. This CDR3 is built from 15 residues. The V gene's germline CDR1 is MNHEY and CDR2 SVGAGI. V lost 0 bases to trimming and J lost 5 bases, with 14 bases between them. CDR3 amino acids: CASSYSFRQKDEQYF. CDR3 bases: TGTGCCAGCAGTTACTCCTTCCGGCAGAAAGACGAGCAGTACTTC.

The chain carries TRBV18 and TRBJ1-5, with D unclear. V was pared by 3 bases and J by 5 bases, with 23 bases between. CDR3 length: 18 amino acids. Per the germline V gene, CDR1 is KGHSH and CDR2 is LQKENI. This CDR3 reads CASSPEGGVAGNHQPQHF. For the CDR3, the DNA is TGTGCCAGCTCACCGGAAGGAGGTGTGGCCGGGAACCATCAGCCCCAGCATTTT. Variable domain in full (rest from reference TRBV18 and TRBJ1-5): NAGVMQNPRHLVRRRGQEARLRCSPMKGHSHVYWYRQLPEEGLKFMVYLQKENIIDESGMPKERFSAEFPKEGPSILRIQQVVRGDSAAYFCASSPEGGVAGNHQPQHFGDGTRLSIL.

This clone occurred a few times. V is TRBV9 and J is TRBJ1-4, with 7 bases matching TRBD1. The V and J ends lost 5 bases and 5 bases, in that order; junction bases with no gene match: 6. The CDR3 loop spans 14 amino acids. Germline CDR1 and CDR2: SGDLS and YYNGEE. The CDR3 region is CASSRTGENEKLFF. As DNA, the CDR3 is TGTGCCAGCAGTCGGACAGGAGAGAATGAAAAACTGTTTTTT.

This clone was seen only a few times. As DNA, the CDR3 is TGTGCCAGCAGCGCCCGCGGGACAGGGGTACACGAGCAGTACTTC. Protein sequence: CASSARGTGVHEQYF. The chain uses TRBV9 and TRBJ2-7, with 10 bases identical to TRBD1. Trimming removed 3 bases from V and 5 bases from J; junction bases left unmatched: 8. The CDR3 totals 15 residues. Germline V gene data show CDR1 as SGDLS and CDR2 as YYNGEE. Looking up the rest from reference TRBV9 and TRBJ2-7 gives the full variable domain: DSGVTQTPKHLITATGQRVTLRCSPRSGDLSVYWYQQSLDQGLQFLIQYYNGEERAKGNILERFSAQQFPDLHSELNLSSLELGDSALYFCASSARGTGVHEQYFGPGTRLTVT.

This clone has only a few counts. The chain carries TRBV4-2 and TRBJ2-1; no clear D. Germline V gene lookup returns CDR1 LGHNA and CDR2 YNFKEQ. V was shortened by 0 bases and J by 7 bases, with 4 bases between the two germline ends. The CDR3 covers 12 residues. CDR3 protein: CASSQDHNEQFF. As DNA, the CDR3 is TGTGCCAGCAGCCAAGATCATAATGAGCAGTTCTTC.

This clone has more than one count but fewer than ten. At one end the junction does not follow the germline gene, possibly because of a read error. The rearrangement links TRBV11-2 to TRBJ2-5; TRBD2 might be the D (7 bases). CDR1 and CDR2 (germline): SGHAT, FQNNGV. The CDR3 sequence is 13 residues long. CDR3 sequence: CASSLDEGGLCDF. CDR3 bases: TGTGCCAGCAGCTTAGATGAGGGGGGGTTATGCGACTTC.

This clone was observed a handful of times. This chain connects TRBV7-9 to TRBJ2-1; 10 nucleotides agree with TRBD2. In germline, CDR1 is SEHNR, CDR2 FQNEAQ (reference sequence). The CDR3 totals 17 residues. The V and J ends lost 6 bases and 2 bases, in that order; junction bases with no gene match: 10. The CDR3 sequence is CASSPTRSGRAYNEQFF. The CDR3 nucleotides read TGTGCCAGCAGTCCAACTAGAAGCGGGAGGGCCTACAATGAGCAGTTCTTC.

V usage is TRBV7-2 and J usage is TRBJ2-7, with 7 nucleotides matching TRBD1. CDR3 length: 16 residues. Germline V gene sequence: CDR1 SGHTA, CDR2 FQGNSA. J was trimmed by 4 bases and V by 3 bases; bases with no gene match: 12. In DNA, the CDR3 is TGTGCCAGCAGCTTTCAGGCGGCAAGGGGGCGTTACGAGCAGTACTTC. Amino acids: CASSFQAARGRYEQYF. The variable domain in full, completed from reference TRBV7-2 and TRBJ2-7, reads GAGVSQSPSNKVTEKGKDVELRCDPISGHTALYWYRQSLGQGLEFLIYFQGNSAPDKSGLPSDRFSAERTGGSVSTLTIQRTQQEDSAVYLCASSFQAARGRYEQYFGPGTRLTVT.

V gene TRBV4-3 combines with J gene TRBJ2-7; 8 bases fit TRBD2. Trimming took 0 bases from V and 3 from J; bases not matched to a gene: 7. Per germline, CDR1 LGHNA and CDR2 YSLEER. The CDR3 consists of 16 residues. The CDR3 coding sequence is TGCGCCAGCAGCCAAGATCTCCAAGCGGGAGTCTACGAGCAGTACTTC. It specifies CASSQDLQAGVYEQYF.

The chain uses TRBV4-1 and TRBJ1-3; 10 bases are a match to TRBD1. CDR3 length equals 15 residues. Germline V gene lookup returns CDR1 MGHRA and CDR2 YSYEKL. V dropped 4 bases and J dropped 3; count of bases not matched to a gene: 3. This chain's CDR3 is CASSRTGGVGNTIYF. CDR3 nucleotides: TGCGCCAGCAGCCGGACAGGGGGAGTTGGAAACACCATATATTTT.

A few counts support this clone. The genes are TRBV5-1 and TRBJ1-4; D ambiguous. Germline V gene lookup returns CDR1 SGHRS and CDR2 YFSETQ. Between the trimmed V and J ends, which lost 0 bases and 5 bases, there was a span of 8 bases. The CDR3 loop spans 14 amino acids. The CDR3 is CASSLDGRNEKLFF. The CDR3 DNA reads as TGCGCCAGCAGCTTGGATGGCAGGAATGAAAAACTGTTTTTT. Supplemented by reference TRBV5-1 and TRBJ1-4, the full variable domain reads KAGVTQTPRYLIKTRGQQVTLSCSPISGHRSVSWYQQTPGQGLQFLFEYFSETQRNKGNFPGRFSGRQFSNSRSEMNVSTLELGDSALYLCASSLDGRNEKLFFGSGTQLSVL.

Only one count was recorded for this clone. The CDR3: CASKSERLLSDTQYF. For the CDR3, the DNA is TGTGCCAGCAAGAGCGAACGTCTTTTATCAGATACGCAGTATTTT. The chain uses TRBV28 and TRBJ2-3; unclear D gene. Germline CDR1 reads MDHEN; CDR2 reads SYDVKM. The CDR3 extends over 15 amino acids. V lost 7 bases and J lost 4, with 18 bases in between.

The rearrangement uses TRBV7-2 and TRBJ2-7; D ambiguous. The germline V and J ends were trimmed by 1 base and 4 bases, with 14 bases remaining between them. The CDR3 is 15 amino acids. Germline V gene data show CDR1 as SGHTA and CDR2 as FQGNSA. For the CDR3, the DNA is TGTGCCAGCAGCTTAGGCGGTTTAGGGTTTTACGAGCAGTACTTC. The encoded protein is CASSLGGLGFYEQYF.